Listed below are T cell receptor beta chains from one sample, sequenced in a study of T-cell reconstitution after alpha-beta-depleted transplantation in children. In TCRdb, the PCR reads were re-called with MiXCR into one record per CDR3 protein. The table records roughly 500,000 distinct CDR3 sequences, less than 35% of them present only once. This material consisted of PBMCs from the stem cell graft donor, taken from the stem cell graft. These receptors were collected from a human donor who donated a stem cell graft to a child with aplastic anemia. CDR3s include the opening cysteine and the closing phenylalanine or tryptophan. A D gene is named only where the DNA matches it firmly. Some rows have no size entry. The others give once, few or many, or a class for an expanded clone.

j_gene	len	abundance	d_gene	v_gene	CDR3aa	CDR3nt
TRBJ2-1	15	NA	NA	TRBV20-1	CCGSFESRAYNEQFF	TGCTGTGGGAGTTTTGAGTCCCGAGCCTACAATGAGCAGTTCTTC
TRBJ1-2	16	NA	NA	TRBV5-4	CASSLALGTASDGYTF	TGTGCCAGCAGCTTGGCCTTGGGGACGGCCTCGGATGGCTACACCTTC
TRBJ1-2	13	NA	NA	TRBV29-1	CSAWGGGNYGYTF	TGCAGCGCCTGGGGGGGCGGTAACTATGGCTACACCTTC
TRBJ2-1	16	NA	TRBD2	TRBV24-1	CATSDPSGRSYNEQFF	TGTGCCACCAGTGATCCCAGCGGGAGGAGCTACAATGAGCAGTTCTTC
TRBJ1-2	13	NA	NA	TRBV19	CASSMVRSYGYTF	TGTGCCAGTAGTATGGTTAGGAGTTATGGCTACACCTTC
TRBJ1-5	13	NA	TRBD1	TRBV29-1	CSVKTGVLTPQHF	TGCAGCGTGAAAACAGGGGTCCTCACTCCCCAGCATTTT
TRBJ1-1	12	NA	NA	TRBV29-1	CSAYTGNTEAFF	TGCAGCGCCTATACAGGGAACACTGAAGCTTTCTTT
TRBJ2-2	15	few	TRBD2	TRBV6-5	CASSYEAGVTGELFF	TGTGCCAGCAGTTACGAAGCGGGGGTGACCGGGGAGCTGTTTTTT
TRBJ1-4	14	NA	NA	TRBV20-1	CSATGSPTNEKLFF	TGCAGTGCTACAGGAAGCCCAACTAATGAAAAACTGTTTTTT
TRBJ2-5	13	NA	NA	TRBV7-2	CASSLDRDATQYF	TGTGCCAGCAGCTTAGACAGGGACGCGACCCAGTACTTC
TRBJ1-1	11	few	NA	TRBV20-1	CSRTGYTEAFF	TGCAGTCGAACAGGGTACACTGAAGCTTTCTTT
TRBJ2-7	14	few	NA	TRBV12-3/TRBV12-4	CASSPQGGSYEQYF	TGTGCCAGCAGTCCTCAGGGTGGCTCCTACGAGCAGTACTTC
TRBJ1-5	14	NA	NA	TRBV12-3/TRBV12-4	CASSSRQGGQPQHF	TGTGCCAGCAGTTCCCGGCAGGGAGGGCAGCCCCAGCATTTT
TRBJ2-3	15	few	NA	TRBV6-2/TRBV6-3	CASSYSGIFTDTQYF	TGTGCCAGCAGTTATTCTGGGATCTTCACAGATACGCAGTATTTT
TRBJ1-2	13	few	TRBD1	TRBV20-1	CSARDRGQYGYTF	TGCAGTGCTAGAGACCGGGGACAGTATGGCTACACCTTC
TRBJ1-5	13	few	NA	TRBV30	CAWSTYSNQPQHF	TGTGCCTGGAGTACGTATAGCAATCAGCCCCAGCATTTT
TRBJ1-6	14	NA	TRBD1	TRBV20-1	CSAKQGAGTSPLHF	TGCAGTGCTAAACAGGGGGCAGGGACTTCACCCCTCCACTTT
TRBJ1-5	15	NA	NA	TRBV12-3/TRBV12-4	CASSLAEGIGQPQHF	TGTGCCAGCAGTTTAGCAGAAGGGATAGGTCAGCCCCAGCATTTT
TRBJ2-6	15	few	NA	TRBV7-9	CASSVRVAGANVLTF	TGTGCCAGCAGCGTAAGGGTTGCTGGGGCCAACGTCCTGACTTTC